One and the same sample provided the 18 T cell receptor beta chains below, sequenced in a study of cytomegalovirus exposure and HLA in healthy donors. The PCR used 60 Vbeta and 13 Jbeta primers. Method: immunoSEQ multiplex PCR; TCRdb's copy keeps in-frame clones and lacks some. The table has approximately 150,000 clones, 70% to 80% seen once. The sequenced sample consisted of PBMCs. The receptors stem from a middle-aged man in good health and CMV-seropositive.

This clone was picked up a small number of times. This sequence joins TRBV18 and TRBJ1-2, with TRBD1 as a possible D gene (5 bases). Trimming stripped 2 bases from V and 4 bases from J, with 11 bases between. The CDR3 has 14 amino acids. The germline V gene has CDR1 KGHSH and CDR2 LQKENI. For the CDR3, the DNA is TGTGCCAGCTCACCAGGGGCCGGGGGCTATGGCTACACCTTC. It yields the protein CASSPGAGGYGYTF.

The V gene is TRBV7-9, the J gene TRBJ1-6; D may be TRBD1 (5 bases). V was clipped by 6 bases and J by 8 bases, with 17 bases between them. Germline V gene data show CDR1 as SEHNR and CDR2 as FQNEAQ (reference sequence). The CDR3 is 15 residues long. The CDR3 spells CASRDRRGLDSPLHF. CDR3 in DNA: TGTGCCAGCAGGGACCGGAGGGGCCTGGATTCACCCCTCCACTTT.

The chain combines TRBV28 with TRBJ2-1, with unresolved D. The CDR3 extends over 13 amino acids. Trimming shortened V by 3 bases and J by 10 bases, and 13 bases separated the two germline ends. Germline CDR1 MDHEN, CDR2 SYDVKM. In DNA form, the CDR3 reads TGTGCCAGCAGTTTTGGCCACCAACAGGAGCAGTTCTTC. Its protein is CASSFGHQQEQFF.

The chain recombines TRBV5-1 with TRBJ2-7; 8 nucleotides agree with TRBD1. Trimming cost V 5 bases and J 6 bases; bases outside gene matches: 13. CDR1 SGHRS and CDR2 YFSETQ come from the germline V gene. The CDR3 has 15 residues. CDR3 residues: CASSPVDRASSEQYF. In DNA, the CDR3 is TGCGCCAGCAGTCCCGTGGACAGGGCCAGTAGCGAGCAGTACTTC.

As for this clone: The junction and the germline gene differ at one end; a read error may be behind it. The chain combines TRBV4-1 with TRBJ2-7; a possible D gene is TRBD1 (5 bases). Germline V lookup: CDR1 MGHRA, CDR2 YSYEKL. There are 16 residues in the CDR3. CDR3 bases: TGCGCCAGCAGTCAAGGGGTGCGGTCAGACTCCTACGAGCAGTACTTC. It specifies CASSQGVRSDSYEQYF.

This clone has only a few counts. The V gene is TRBV7-9, the J gene TRBJ2-3, with 8 bases aligning to TRBD1. V dropped 4 bases and J dropped 0; count of bases not matched to a gene: 12. From germline, CDR1 is SEHNR and CDR2 FQNEAQ (reference sequence). The CDR3 spans 18 residues. CDR3 in DNA: TGTGCCAGCAGCTCTCCGGGACAGGACTTGGATAGCACAGATACGCAGTATTTT. Translation: CASSSPGQDLDSTDTQYF.

The chain is built from TRBV15 and TRBJ1-5, with TRBD1 as a possible D gene (5 bases). The CDR3 loop spans 15 amino acids. Looked up from germline, CDR1 is LNHNV and CDR2 is YYDKDF (reference sequence). V was pared by 3 bases and J by 6 bases, with 15 bases between. This CDR3 reads CATSSGWGGTQPQHF. In nucleotides, the CDR3 is TGTGCCACCAGCAGCGGATGGGGGGGGACTCAGCCCCAGCATTTT.

The genes are TRBV5-4 and TRBJ1-1; unclear D gene. V was cut by 1 base and J by 4 bases, with 11 bases left in between. The germline CDR1 and CDR2 sequences are SGHNT and YYREEE (reference sequence). The CDR3 runs 14 residues. CDR3 bases: TGTGCCAGCAGCTTGCGTTACGGGAGCACTGAAGCTTTCTTT. Protein sequence: CASSLRYGSTEAFF. Full variable domain (outside the CDR3, taken from reference TRBV5-4 and TRBJ1-1): ETGVTQSPTHLIKTRGQQVTLRCSSQSGHNTVSWYQQALGQGPQFIFQYYREEENGRGNFPPRFSGLQFPNYSSELNVNALELDDSALYLCASSLRYGSTEAFFGQGTRLTVV.

DNA for the CDR3: TGTGCCAGCAGAATAAGCCTCAGGGGGACTGAAGCTTTCTTT. Residues: CASRISLRGTEAFF. The rearrangement joins TRBV2 to TRBJ1-1, with 7 positions matching TRBD1. Per germline, CDR1 SNHLY and CDR2 FYNNEI. This CDR3 has 14 residues. Trimming cost V 6 bases and J 5 bases; bases outside gene matches: 9.

The rearrangement joins TRBV6-5 to TRBJ1-2; D gene uncertain. The CDR3 spans 13 residues. The germline V gene has CDR1 MNHEY and CDR2 SVGAGI. V shed 2 bases and J shed 8 bases, with 12 bases lying between them. CDR3 bases: TGTGCCAGCAGTTACGAGGGAAACTCCGGCTACACCTTC. Translated, it gives CASSYEGNSGYTF.

The chain uses TRBV13 and TRBJ2-1, with a possible D match to TRBD2 (6 bases). Germline loops: CDR1 PRHDT, CDR2 FYEKMQ (reference sequence). V shed 0 bases and J shed 4 bases, with 10 bases lying between them. This CDR3 is built from 15 residues. CDR3 nucleotides: TGTGCCAGCAGCTTAGGAGGGACTGGATACAATGAGCAGTTCTTC. Its protein is CASSLGGTGYNEQFF.

As for this clone: The junction and the germline gene differ at one end; a read error may be behind it. DNA of the CDR3: TGTTCCAGCAGCCGGGGGTTTCTCGACGAGCAGTACTTC. It specifies CSSSRGFLDEQYF. The chain has TRBV7-9 and TRBJ2-7; D is perhaps TRBD2 (6 bases). The CDR3 is made up of 13 amino acids. Germline lookup yields CDR1 SEHNR and CDR2 FQNEAQ (reference sequence).

With regard to this clone: Mismatch with germline at one junction end may stem from a read error. The chain uses TRBV29-1 and TRBJ2-1; 9 bases line up with TRBD2. The CDR3 totals 17 residues. CDR1 SQVTM and CDR2 ANQGSEA come from the germline V gene. This CDR3 is CSVESPRGTSSYNERFF. The CDR3 DNA follows: TGCAGCGTTGAATCCCCCCGTGGGACTAGCTCCTACAATGAGCGGTTCTTC.

The chain is built from TRBV5-1 and TRBJ1-4; weak D call: TRBD1 (5 bases). V lost 2 bases and J lost 10, with 18 bases in between. Germline CDR1 reads SGHRS; CDR2 reads YFSETQ. This CDR3 spans 15 amino acids. CDR3 amino acids: CASSFAGQGSRKLFF. DNA for the CDR3: TGCGCCAGCAGCTTTGCGGGGCAGGGCAGCCGAAAACTGTTTTTT.

This chain uses TRBV4-1 with TRBJ1-4, with 8 bases matching TRBD1. V was clipped by 0 bases and J by 3 bases; unmatched bases: 3. The CDR3 contains 16 residues. The V gene's germline CDR1 is MGHRA and CDR2 YSYEKL. The DNA for the CDR3 is TGCGCCAGCAGCCAAGATAGGACAGGGCCTAATGAAAAACTGTTTTTT. Residues: CASSQDRTGPNEKLFF.

This clone was detected only a few times. V usage is TRBV5-1 and J usage is TRBJ2-5; maybe TRBD2 (6 bases). The CDR3 loop spans 14 amino acids. V was shortened by 5 bases and J by 4 bases, with 15 bases between the two germline ends. In germline, CDR1 is SGHRS, CDR2 YFSETQ. The CDR3 DNA is TGCGCCAGCAGTAGGGACTCATACCCAGAGACCCAGTACTTC. Residues: CASSRDSYPETQYF.

In this sample, this clone turned up a few times. J is TRBJ2-3 and V is TRBV5-6, with unresolved D. Germline lookup yields CDR1 SGHDT and CDR2 YYEEEE. Trimming removed 0 bases from V and 6 bases from J, with 14 bases in between. This CDR3 comprises 15 residues. This chain's CDR3 is CASSLGGTASDTQYF. The CDR3 DNA reads TGTGCCAGCAGCTTGGGCGGCACGGCGTCGGATACGCAGTATTTT.

This clone is a singleton in its sample. The V and J genes are TRBV27 and TRBJ1-1; D unclear. Deletions cut 4 bases from V and 2 bases from J, with 8 bases between. In germline, CDR1 is MNHEY, CDR2 SMNVEV (reference sequence). The CDR3 has 13 residues. CDR3 DNA: TGTGCCAGCAGTTCCCTTCTAAACACTGAAGCTTTCTTT. This sequence encodes CASSSLLNTEAFF.